This T cell receptor beta chain was documented in a study of blood T cells in healthy people across ages. Study at large: About one barcoded beta molecule per two T cells was captured by template switching.

Caucasian, healthy and from Russia, the donors were aged between 6 and 90. Isolation of PBMCs gave at least 7 million cells per sample. Per germline, CDR1 KGHDR and CDR2 SFDVKD. This CDR3 comprises 13 residues. V was shortened by 2 bases and J by 3 bases, with 4 bases between the two germline ends. Combining a sample-barcoded 5' primer with a J-beta primer mix, a second PCR ran for roughly 7 to 11 cycles. TCRdb used MiXCR to reprocess the 5' RACE reads, holding one entry per CDR3 protein. Of about 1.5 million distinct CDR3 sequences in the sample, approximately 43% were seen once. The sequencing sample was made of blood. The rearrangement joins TRBV24-1 to TRBJ1-5; no reliable D call. The source of this sequence is a woman younger than 30 in good health. Here the CDR3 DNA reads TGTGCCACCAGTGATTACCCCAATCAGCCCCAGCATTTT. Translating gives CATSDYPNQPQHF.